Listed here is a single TCR beta chain. The data derive from a study of PD-L1 blockade in urothelial cancer. The CDR3 consists of 16 residues. The V gene's germline CDR1 is SEHNR and CDR2 FQNEAQ (reference sequence). With 4 bases removed from V and 0 bases from J, the gap between germline ends came to 13 bases. Libraries were prepared by immunoSEQ multiplex PCR; TCRdb keeps only in-frame clonotypes and omits some of them. The sample has approximately 80,000 clones; roughly 82% are singletons. This clonotype was sampled from a man aged 65 to 85 with urothelial cancer. The rearrangement joins TRBV7-9 to TRBJ1-3, with D perhaps TRBD1 (5 bases). The material sequenced was PBMCs, taken around atezolizumab (anti-PD-L1) treatment. This CDR3 reads CASSWPGASSGNTIYF. The CDR3 DNA reads as TGTGCCAGCAGCTGGCCTGGGGCAAGCTCTGGAAACACCATATATTTT.